Below, 25 T cell receptor beta chains from the same sample are listed, as sequenced in a study of blood T cell repertoires in COVID-19. Only in-frame clones appear in the TCRdb table, and some are missing; sequencing was by immunoSEQ multiplex PCR. Of about 400,000 clones in the sample, approximately 86% were seen once. Sample: PBMCs or T cells enriched from blood (not recorded which). These receptor sequences come from a woman aged 40 to 49 with acute COVID-19.

This chain links TRBV5-4 with TRBJ1-1; D is ambiguous. V was clipped by 3 bases and J by 5 bases, with 11 bases between them. The CDR3 spans 13 residues. The germline V gene encodes CDR1 SGHNT and CDR2 YYREEE (reference sequence). The CDR3 DNA follows: TGTGCCAGCAGCTGGGTCTCGGGGACTGAAGCTTTCTTT. It codes for CASSWVSGTEAFF.

V gene TRBV10-3 combines with J gene TRBJ2-1, with TRBD2 identical over 9 bases. The CDR3 consists of 15 residues. Germline V CDR1 and CDR2: ENHRY, SYGVKD. V shed 6 bases, J shed 1 base, and the junction held 4 bases outside the gene matches. The CDR3 region has the DNA TGTGCCATCAGAGATAGCGGGGGTTCCTACAATGAGCAGTTCTTC. It codes for CAIRDSGGSYNEQFF.

V usage is TRBV9 and J usage is TRBJ1-2, with D possibly TRBD1 on 5 matching bases. The CDR3 sequence is 12 residues long. Per germline, CDR1 SGDLS and CDR2 YYNGEE. V lost 4 bases, J lost 7 bases, and 11 bases lay in between. Here the CDR3 DNA reads TGTGCCAGCAGCTCCGCGGGGGGTGGCTACACCTTC. Translated: CASSSAGGGYTF.

J is TRBJ1-2 and V is TRBV23-1, with unresolved D. TRBV23-1 is noted as an ORF with a role that remains uncertain. Trimming stripped 2 bases from V and 4 bases from J, with 20 bases between. This CDR3 comprises 17 residues. In nucleotides, the CDR3 is TGCGCCAGCAGTCAACCCCCAGGTTACCTATATCGCTATGGCTACACCTTC. Translating it yields CASSQPPGYLYRYGYTF.

The rearrangement joins TRBV9 to TRBJ2-2; D possibly corresponds to TRBD1 (6 bases). Per the germline V gene, CDR1 is SGDLS and CDR2 is YYNGEE. This CDR3 has 14 residues. V was pared by 4 bases and J by 7 bases, with 14 bases between. The CDR3 region is CASSPGTTYGELFF. The CDR3 DNA follows: TGTGCCAGCAGCCCCGGGACAACCTACGGGGAGCTGTTTTTT.

This rearrangement joins TRBV6-5 to TRBJ1-1, with D perhaps TRBD1 (5 bases). The ends were cut back, 5 bases at V and 1 base at J, with 14 bases in the middle. In germline, CDR1 is MNHEY, CDR2 SVGAGI. The CDR3 sequence is 15 residues long. This CDR3 is CASSSRGGWNTEAFF. As DNA, the CDR3 is TGTGCCAGCAGTAGTCGGGGGGGGTGGAACACTGAAGCTTTCTTT.

The chain combines TRBV10-3 with TRBJ1-2; TRBD1 is a possible D gene (6 bases). V lost 4 bases and J lost 2, with 17 bases in between. The CDR3 contains 16 residues. CDR1 and CDR2 (germline): ENHRY, SYGVKD. The chain's CDR3 is CAISGETGHLNYGYTF. The CDR3 nucleotides are TGTGCCATCAGTGGGGAAACAGGGCACCTAAACTATGGCTACACCTTC.

The V gene is TRBV14, the J gene TRBJ2-5, with D possibly being TRBD2 (6 bases). This CDR3 contains 18 residues. CDR1 and CDR2 (germline): SGHDN, FVKESK. V was shortened by 0 bases and J by 4 bases, with 21 bases between the two germline ends. CDR3 sequence reads: CASSQEGYWGVPVETQYF. CDR3 nucleotides: TGTGCCAGCAGCCAAGAAGGATATTGGGGGGTCCCGGTAGAGACCCAGTACTTC.

The V gene is TRBV5-1, the J gene TRBJ2-3; the D is unclear. The CDR3 has 13 residues. With 0 bases removed from V and 4 bases from J, the gap between germline ends came to 6 bases. The germline V gene has CDR1 SGHRS and CDR2 YFSETQ. CDR3 DNA sequence: TGCGCCAGCAGCTTGGGCCGGGCAGATACGCAGTATTTT. This encodes CASSLGRADTQYF.

The chain has TRBV6-1 and TRBJ2-7; tentative D call: TRBD2 (5 bases). This CDR3 has 16 residues. V was trimmed by 2 bases and J by 8 bases, leaving 22 bases between them. Looked up from germline, CDR1 is MNHNS and CDR2 is SASEGT. CDR3 amino acids: CASSESGWTLSVQQYF. The CDR3 DNA sequence: TGTGCCAGCAGTGAAAGCGGCTGGACGTTGTCTGTGCAGCAGTACTTC.

This rearrangement joins TRBV13 to TRBJ1-1; TRBD1 aligns across 12 bases. CDR1 is PRHDT and CDR2 is FYEKMQ in the germline V gene (reference sequence). This CDR3 has 14 residues. V lost 5 bases to trimming and J lost 5 bases; unmatched junction nucleotides: 3. CDR3 coding DNA: TGTGCCAGCAGCCTGGGACAGGGGGCAACTGAAGCTTTCTTT. This sequence encodes CASSLGQGATEAFF. Using reference TRBV13 and TRBJ1-1 for the parts outside the CDR3, the full variable domain is AAGVIQSPRHLIKEKRETATLKCYPIPRHDTVYWYQQGPGQDPQFLISFYEKMQSDKGSIPDRFSAQQFSDYHSELNMSSLELGDSALYFCASSLGQGATEAFFGQGTRLTVV.

This chain connects TRBV4-1 to TRBJ1-2; 7 bases agree with TRBD1. The length of the CDR3 is 15 residues. From germline, CDR1 is MGHRA and CDR2 YSYEKL. With V trimmed by 3 bases and J by 2 bases, 6 bases remained unmatched. CDR3 nucleotide sequence: TGCGCCAGCAGCCAGACGGACAGGTTAAACTATGGCTACACCTTC. Its protein product is CASSQTDRLNYGYTF.

The rearrangement uses TRBV30 and TRBJ1-1; TRBD1 is a possible D gene (6 bases). The germline gives CDR1 GTSNPN, CDR2 SVGIG (reference sequence). The CDR3 consists of 13 residues. The germline V and J ends were trimmed by 3 bases and 0 bases, with 8 bases remaining between them. CDR3 amino acids: CAWRDSMNTEAFF. Here the CDR3 DNA reads TGTGCCTGGAGGGACAGCATGAACACTGAAGCTTTCTTT.

This sequence joins TRBV25-1 and TRBJ1-2; maybe TRBD1 (5 bases). CDR1 is MGHDK, CDR2 SYGVNS, per germline. The CDR3 has 15 amino acids. Trimming took 2 bases from V and 8 from J, leaving 18 bases between them. The CDR3 coding sequence is TGTGCCAGCAGTGAAGTTGGAACAGGCCCTTCAGGCTACACCTTC. This translates into CASSEVGTGPSGYTF.

The chain combines TRBV20-1 with TRBJ2-1; tentative D call: TRBD1 (5 bases). The germline V and J ends were trimmed by 3 bases and 7 bases, with 10 bases remaining between them. The CDR3 has 12 residues. The germline gives CDR1 DFQATT, CDR2 SNEGSKA (reference sequence). The CDR3 is CSASQGTNEQFF. CDR3 bases: TGCAGTGCTAGTCAGGGAACTAATGAGCAGTTCTTC.

V and J are TRBV18 and TRBJ1-2, with D unresolved. The CDR3 contains 13 residues. The germline V gene has CDR1 KGHSH and CDR2 LQKENI. Trimming took off 1 base at V and 9 bases at J, with 12 bases between the two ends. CDR3 nucleotides: TGTGCCAGCTCACCACTGGGTGAGGGAAGCTACACCTTC. Its protein product is CASSPLGEGSYTF.

This chain uses TRBV19 with TRBJ2-5; the match to TRBD2 covers 15 bases. The V segment lost 7 bases and the J segment 5 bases; nucleotides outside the gene matches: 8. This CDR3 has 16 amino acids. Per the germline V gene, CDR1 is LNHDA and CDR2 is SQIVND (reference sequence). This CDR3 is CASTRTSGGASETQYF. CDR3 bases: TGTGCCAGTACCAGGACTAGCGGGGGGGCCTCCGAGACCCAGTACTTC.

The rearrangement joins TRBV10-3 to TRBJ1-5; D unclear. The CDR3 runs 13 residues. Trimming removed 2 bases at V and 7 bases at J, with 9 bases between. CDR1 is ENHRY and CDR2 is SYGVKD in the germline V gene. The CDR3, as DNA: TGTGCCATCAGTGAGGCTGGAGGGCAGCCCCAGCATTTT. It encodes CAISEAGGQPQHF.

This chain links TRBV30 with TRBJ2-5; 9 bases align to TRBD1. J was trimmed by 4 bases and V by 2 bases; bases with no gene match: 2. CDR1 is GTSNPN, CDR2 SVGIG, per germline (reference sequence). The CDR3 spans 13 residues. As DNA, the CDR3 is TGTGCCTGGAGTTGGACAGGGGTAGAGACCCAGTACTTC. Residues: CAWSWTGVETQYF.

The V call is TRBV3-1 (or the pseudogene TRBV3-2), the J call TRBJ2-7; 7 nucleotides agree with TRBD2. The CDR3 has 16 amino acids. CDR1 is LGHDT and CDR2 is YNNKEL in the germline V gene (reference sequence). J was trimmed by 7 bases and V by 0 bases; bases with no gene match: 12. The CDR3 DNA reads as TGTGCCAGCAGCCAAGATCGTGGCAGGGTCGGGGGGGAGCAGTACTTC. Its translation: CASSQDRGRVGGEQYF.

The rearrangement uses TRBV29-1 and TRBJ1-5; D unclear. V shed 5 bases and J shed 1 base, with 12 bases lying between them. The CDR3 sequence is 14 residues long. Germline CDR1 SQVTM, CDR2 ANQGSEA. CDR3 sequence: CSVLSGESNQPQHF. The DNA for the CDR3 is TGCAGCGTTTTATCCGGAGAGAGCAATCAGCCCCAGCATTTT.

The rearrangement uses TRBV27 and TRBJ2-2; the match to TRBD2 covers 14 bases. Unmatched junction bases numbered 12, after V lost 5 bases and J lost 7 bases. This CDR3 has 18 residues. The germline gives CDR1 MNHEY, CDR2 SMNVEV (reference sequence). The CDR3 protein is CASSLPGGTSGGDGELFF. The CDR3 DNA is TGTGCCAGCAGTCTACCGGGAGGGACTAGCGGGGGAGACGGGGAGCTGTTTTTT.

The rearrangement uses TRBV5-4 and TRBJ1-6; D remains ambiguous. The germline CDR1 and CDR2 sequences are SGHNT and YYREEE (reference sequence). V dropped 0 bases and J dropped 16 bases, with 11 bases sitting between them. This CDR3 is 12 amino acids long. CDR3 DNA: TGTGCCAGCAGCTTGGGGCGGCAGTCGCTCCACTTT. Translated, it gives CASSLGRQSLHF.

The J gene is TRBJ2-7, the V gene TRBV6-5; 8 bases map to TRBD2. The germline CDR1 and CDR2 sequences are MNHEY and SVGAGI. The CDR3 runs to 14 residues. V lost 6 bases to trimming and J lost 0 bases; unmatched junction nucleotides: 4. The DNA of the CDR3 is TGTGCCAGCAGCCCCGGGACTAGCTCCTACGAGCAGTACTTC. Protein: CASSPGTSSYEQYF.

This CDR3 is CASSLGTAASTDTQYF. Written as DNA, the CDR3 is TGCGCCAGCAGCCTAGGGACAGCGGCTAGCACAGATACGCAGTATTTT. The chain employs TRBV5-1 and TRBJ2-3, with 7 nucleotides matching TRBD1. The J segment lost 0 bases and the V segment lost 4 bases, leaving 8 bases of the junction unmatched. In germline, CDR1 is SGHRS, CDR2 YFSETQ. The CDR3 has 16 residues.